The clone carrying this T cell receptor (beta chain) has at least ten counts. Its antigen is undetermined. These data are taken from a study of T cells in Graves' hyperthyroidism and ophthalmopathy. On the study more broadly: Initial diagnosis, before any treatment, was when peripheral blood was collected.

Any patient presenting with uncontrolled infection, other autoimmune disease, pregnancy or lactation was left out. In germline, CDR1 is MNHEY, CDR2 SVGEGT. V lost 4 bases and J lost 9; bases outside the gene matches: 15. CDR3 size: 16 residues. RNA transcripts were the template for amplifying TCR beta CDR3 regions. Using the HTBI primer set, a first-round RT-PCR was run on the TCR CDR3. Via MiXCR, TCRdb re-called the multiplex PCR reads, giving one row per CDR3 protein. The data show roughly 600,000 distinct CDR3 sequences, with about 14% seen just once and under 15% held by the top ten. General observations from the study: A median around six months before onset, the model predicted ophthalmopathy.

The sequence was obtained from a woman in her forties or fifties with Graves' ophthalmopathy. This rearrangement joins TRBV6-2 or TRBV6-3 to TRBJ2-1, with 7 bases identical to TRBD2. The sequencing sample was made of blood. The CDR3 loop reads CASSSPQGGRLGEQFF. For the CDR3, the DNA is TGTGCCAGCAGTTCCCCCCAAGGCGGGAGATTGGGTGAGCAGTTCTTC.